This is a list of T cell receptor beta chains from one sample in a study of regulatory T cells in long-lasting Graves disease. One entry per CDR3 protein, called by TCRdb with MiXCR from the multiplex PCR reads. The sample lists some 430,000 distinct CDR3 sequences, roughly 21% occurring once. The sequences come from peripheral blood mononuclear cells (PBMCs), collected when the disease was refractory, from a patient treated with antithyroid drugs. These receptor sequences come from a female donor with Graves disease. Both conserved end residues are part of each CDR3. Clone sizes are given selectively: once, few, many, or a class where the clone is expanded.

abundance	v_gene	CDR3aa
-	TRBV7-9	CASTPGPATDTQYF
few	TRBV24-1	CATSDPGQSNQPQHF
-	TRBV6-1	CASSPGGRIASTEAFF
many	TRBV10-3	CAISDGAVNTEAFF
many	TRBV28	CASSSVGGHEQYF
few	TRBV7-9	CASSFRTGGETQYF
-	TRBV6-1	CASSAGPSREQYF
many	TRBV7-7	CASSYASGGAGETQYF
many	TRBV28	CASSQSGTEYEQYF
many	TRBV13	CASSRRGQNYGYTF
-	TRBV29-1	CSVEDWTRNTEAFF